This T cell receptor beta chain was recorded in a study of blood T cell repertoires in COVID-19. On the study more broadly: Some COVID-19 samples were acute and others convalescent; all came from the United States, Italy and Spain. Sample material is recorded as cDNA or gDNA derived from T cells, B-cell-depleted T cells, or PBMCs.

In the authors' methods: Estimation of nucleated cell counts was performed using reference gene primer amplification. The protocol was immunoSEQ multiplex PCR, while the TCRdb copy is restricted to in-frame clones and leaves out a portion. Clonal size and the V and J genes are those of that table, whereas D and trimming came from the DNA. This table has about 190,000 clones, roughly nine tenths appearing once. This clone was detected once. The CDR3 covers 12 residues. Per the germline V gene, CDR1 is SGHVS and CDR2 is FQNEAQ. V was cut by 3 bases and J by 6 bases, with 3 bases left in between. This TCR was sampled from a man aged 25-45 years with acute or convalescent COVID-19. Sample: peripheral blood. The chain uses TRBV7-8 and TRBJ1-6; no reliable D call. In nucleotides, the CDR3 is TGTGCCAGCAGCTTCAGTAATTCACCCCTCCACTTT. Its protein is CASSFSNSPLHF.